This T cell receptor (beta chain) emerged from a study of blood T cells in healthy people across ages. For this clonotype: A read error is possible here, since a much larger clone lies one base away.

The second PCR ran roughly 7 to 12 cycles with a sample-barcoded 5' primer and J-beta primers. Each CDR3 protein gets one entry after TCRdb re-called the 5' RACE reads with MiXCR. The sample holds under 1,000,000 distinct CDR3 sequences, approximately 35% seen once. Germline CDR1 SGHRS, CDR2 YFSETQ. The CDR3 runs to 15 residues. With 6 bases removed from V and 2 bases from J, the gap between germline ends came to 16 bases. This rearrangement joins TRBV5-1 to TRBJ2-3; TRBD2 might be the D (5 bases). The sequenced sample consisted of blood. This receptor was taken from a man aged 18-30 years in good health. The DNA for the CDR3 is TGCGCCAGCAACCTAGACGGACTCCCCACAGATACGCAGTATTTT. This translates into CASNLDGLPTDTQYF. The variable domain in full, with the rest retrieved from reference TRBV5-1 and TRBJ2-3, is KAGVTQTPRYLIKTRGQQVTLSCSPISGHRSVSWYQQTPGQGLQFLFEYFSETQRNKGNFPGRFSGRQFSNSRSEMNVSTLELGDSALYLCASNLDGLPTDTQYFGPGTRLTVL.